This is a list of T cell receptor beta chains from one sample in a study of CD8 T cells in Susac syndrome. Using its own MiXCR run on the immunoSEQ multiplex PCR reads, TCRdb lists one record per CDR3 protein. This table has about 210,000 distinct CDR3 sequences, about 94% appearing once. What was sequenced was CD4+ T cells from PBMCs. These receptors came from a human donor with Susac syndrome. The CDR3 runs from the conserved cysteine through the conserved F or W.

j_call	v_call	cdr3_aa
TRBJ1-5	TRBV19	CASTTWTDSNQPQHF
TRBJ1-2	TRBV27	CASTERGQADYGYTF
TRBJ2-1	TRBV24-1	CATSGTGPDSYNEQFF
TRBJ1-2	TRBV6-2/TRBV6-3	CASSYRTAPYGYTF
TRBJ2-7	TRBV5-1	CASNPGQRDEQYF
TRBJ2-7	TRBV5-1	CASSPTIGQGADEQYF
TRBJ2-3	TRBV28	CASSPLLAGGLKDTQYF
TRBJ1-2	TRBV3-1	CASSPRTGVGGYTF
TRBJ1-4	TRBV25-1	CASSDQEWGAEKLFF
TRBJ2-7	TRBV10-3	CAISESRLRDSAYEQYF
TRBJ1-5	TRBV6-5	CASSRGGGDQPQHF
TRBJ2-3	TRBV18	CASSPYGTGDLTDTQYF
TRBJ1-1	TRBV15	CATSRDRAASEAFF
TRBJ2-5	TRBV7-8	CASSLVARETQYF
TRBJ1-1	TRBV5-1	CASRLVGSPNTEAFF
TRBJ2-1	TRBV11-2	CASSSSGTRSSYNEQFF
TRBJ2-7	TRBV12-5	CASGLVGEQYF
TRBJ2-7	TRBV11-2	CASSLSGTSYEQYF
TRBJ2-2	TRBV11-3	CASSLAPDTGELFF
TRBJ2-1	TRBV5-1	CASSLVAGGSYNEQFF
TRBJ2-7	TRBV6-5	CASSLLVSGGPYEQYF
TRBJ1-4	TRBV28	CASSLLFNAGIGEKLFF
TRBJ1-2	TRBV2	CASSESLEGYTF
TRBJ1-6	TRBV7-9	CASSPGQGTSPLHF
TRBJ1-5	TRBV6-1	CASSGESNQPQHF
TRBJ2-1	TRBV7-7	CASSLSTSSNEQFF
TRBJ2-5	TRBV30	CAWSGTSGVETQYF
TRBJ2-5	TRBV14	CASSHPLGQGQETQYF
TRBJ1-2	TRBV2	CASSDGTGVMGYTF
TRBJ2-1	TRBV12-5	CASGLVREQFF
TRBJ1-1	TRBV29-1	CSAQEVEAFF
TRBJ1-6	TRBV13	CASSLVRGGSYNSPLHF
TRBJ1-5	TRBV20-1	CSARPAGWDQPQHF
TRBJ2-1	TRBV12-3/TRBV12-4	CASSLRASPSYNEQFF
TRBJ1-5	TRBV11-1	CASSLGGWQPQHF
TRBJ1-2	TRBV20-1	CSAIGQGFANYGYTF
TRBJ2-5	TRBV7-2	CASSREEGRETQYF
TRBJ2-5	TRBV27	CASSPLSAYQETQYF
TRBJ2-7	TRBV7-9	CASSLGRAEQYF